This entry describes one TCR beta chain. The method was immunoSEQ multiplex PCR; TCRdb's version includes in-frame clones alone and lacks a portion of them. The sample contains 250,000 to 300,000 clones, roughly 82% of which appear only once. CDR1 and CDR2 from the germline V gene are KGHSH and LQKENI. V shed 1 base and J 1 base; nucleotides not matched to a gene: 1. This CDR3 contains 16 residues. The sample is drawn from a study of control samples from healthy donors and cancer patients. Sequencing was done on a sample of PBMCs. This receptor was obtained from a woman aged 55-69 years with lung cancer. V usage is TRBV18 and J usage is TRBJ1-3; TRBD1 aligns across 10 bases. CDR3 nucleotide sequence: TGTGCCAGCTCACCACAGGGACAGGGGTCTGGAAACACCATATATTTT. Protein sequence: CASSPQGQGSGNTIYF. Looking up the rest from reference TRBV18 and TRBJ1-3 gives the full variable domain: NAGVMQNPRHLVRRRGQEARLRCSPMKGHSHVYWYRQLPEEGLKFMVYLQKENIIDESGMPKERFSAEFPKEGPSILRIQQVVRGDSAAYFCASSPQGQGSGNTIYFGEGSWLTVV.